The rows below give T cell receptor beta chains drawn from one sample of a study of cytomegalovirus exposure and HLA in healthy donors. Profiling relied on immunoSEQ multiplex PCR, and the TCRdb table lists in-frame clones only, not all of them. Here the sample spans fewer than 200,000 clones, around 81% being singletons. The sequencing input was PBMCs. The receptors were sampled from a woman aged 25 to 45 in good health and CMV-seronegative. Each CDR3 is given with its conserved first and last residue. D genes are given only for firm matches. Only part of the rows carry a size: once, few, many, or a class if the clone is expanded.

D gene	J gene	V gene	clone size	CDR3 protein	CDR3 DNA
TRBD1	TRBJ1-5	TRBV7-8	few	CASSSGTGPVKPQHF	TGTGCCAGCAGCTCGGGGACAGGCCCTGTTAAACCCCAGCATTTT
-	TRBJ1-5	TRBV25-1	-	CASSGSDGGGVAQHF	TGTGCCAGCAGTGGATCGGACGGGGGTGGGGTAGCCCAGCATTTT
-	TRBJ1-1	TRBV2	-	CASTQRQAINTEAFF	TGTGCCAGCACCCAAAGACAGGCCATTAACACTGAAGCTTTCTTT
TRBD1	TRBJ1-1	TRBV4-3	-	CASSQQLTGGGKAFF	TGCGCCAGCAGCCAACAGTTGACAGGGGGGGGTAAAGCTTTCTTT
TRBD1	TRBJ1-5	TRBV4-3	-	CASSQDALGQGNQPQHF	TGCGCCAGCAGCCAAGATGCCTTGGGACAGGGCAATCAGCCCCAGCATTTT
-	TRBJ2-4	TRBV7-9	-	CASSLGGQLAKNIQYF	TGTGCCAGCAGCTTAGGTGGACAGCTAGCCAAAAACATTCAGTACTTC
TRBD1	TRBJ2-4	TRBV5-6	-	CASSSGQGRNIQYF	TGTGCCAGCAGCTCAGGACAGGGTCGAAACATTCAGTACTTC
TRBD1	TRBJ1-5	TRBV19	once	CATPGTGDPPQHF	TGTGCCACCCCCGGGACAGGGGATCCGCCCCAGCATTTT
TRBD1	TRBJ2-7	TRBV4-3	-	CASSQDRTGAYEQYF	TGCGCCAGCAGCCAAGATAGGACAGGAGCCTACGAGCAGTACTTC
TRBD1	TRBJ1-1	TRBV5-1	-	CASSKTGGSTEAFF	TGCGCCAGCAGCAAGACAGGGGGGAGCACTGAAGCTTTCTTT
-	TRBJ2-3	TRBV18	few	CASSLSIADTQYF	TGTGCCAGCTCACTCAGTATAGCGGATACGCAGTATTTT
-	TRBJ1-1	TRBV5-3	-	CARSRFYSRATDSKAFF	TGTGCCAGAAGTCGTTTCTACTCCAGGGCTACCGACTCCAAAGCTTTCTTT
-	TRBJ1-3	TRBV5-4	-	CASSFSGSGNTIYF	TGTGCCAGCAGCTTCTCCGGGTCTGGAAACACCATATATTTT
-	TRBJ1-1	TRBV18	-	CASSLRDRNTEAFF	TGTGCCAGCTCACTGCGTGACAGAAACACTGAAGCTTTCTTT
TRBD2	TRBJ2-7	TRBV10-3	few	CAISPGGAGGQAHDEQYF	TGTGCCATCAGCCCTGGGGGAGCGGGGGGGCAGGCCCATGATGAGCAGTACTTC
TRBD1	TRBJ1-2	TRBV6-1	-	CAEGANYGYTF	TGTGCGGAGGGGGCGAACTATGGCTACACCTTC
TRBD1	TRBJ2-4	TRBV5-6	-	CASSGTERNIQYF	TGTGCCAGCAGCGGGACAGAGAGAAACATTCAGTACTTC
-	TRBJ1-3	TRBV7-2	-	CASSSPPSWGGGNTIYF	TGTGCCAGCAGCTCACCCCCCTCCTGGGGGGGAGGAAACACCATATATTTT
TRBD2	TRBJ2-1	TRBV30	-	CAWAVRYSGRPSSYNEQFF	TGTGCCTGGGCCGTTCGCTATAGCGGGAGGCCAAGCTCCTACAATGAGCAGTTCTTC
-	TRBJ1-2	TRBV18	-	CASYLRADYGYTF	TGTGCCAGCTACTTGCGGGCCGACTATGGCTACACCTTC
-	TRBJ1-5	TRBV19	-	CASSISSAAGAYQPQHF	TGTGCCAGTAGTATTTCGTCCGCGGCAGGGGCGTATCAGCCCCAGCATTTT
-	TRBJ2-7	TRBV5-6	few	CASSAPAGSEQYF	TGTGCCAGTAGCGCCCCGGCGGGGAGCGAGCAGTACTTC
-	TRBJ2-7	TRBV5-4	-	CASSLGQATYEQYF	TGTGCCAGCAGCTTGGGACAGGCCACCTACGAGCAGTACTTC
TRBD1	TRBJ2-5	TRBV11-2	-	CASSTYRGRRRNTQETQYF	TGTGCCAGCAGCACCTACAGGGGGCGGCGAAGAAACACTCAAGAGACCCAGTACTTC
-	TRBJ1-4	TRBV2	-	CASSAQATENEKLFF	TGTGCCAGCAGCGCACAGGCGACAGAAAATGAAAAACTGTTTTTT
TRBD1	TRBJ2-7	TRBV5-1	once	CASSSTGQGYEQYF	TGCGCCAGCAGCTCGACCGGACAGGGCTACGAGCAGTACTTC
TRBD1	TRBJ1-6	TRBV19	few	CASSIQGMYNSPLHF	TGTGCCAGTAGCATACAGGGGATGTATAATTCACCCCTCCACTTT
-	TRBJ1-1	TRBV7-9	-	CSSSLQEDTEAFF	TGTTCCAGCAGCTTACAGGAGGACACTGAAGCTTTCTTT
TRBD2	TRBJ2-1	TRBV19	few	CASKSLRRGSVVMNEQFF	TGTGCCAGTAAATCGCTCCGTCGCGGGAGTGTAGTTATGAATGAGCAGTTCTTC
-	TRBJ1-1	TRBV11-2	-	CASRAGAREYLAEAFF	TGTGCCAGCAGAGCTGGGGCCAGGGAATATCTGGCTGAAGCTTTCTTT
TRBD1	TRBJ2-2	TRBV9	-	CASSLDRGRLYTGELFF	TGTGCCAGCAGCCTAGACAGGGGGCGATTGTACACCGGGGAGCTGTTTTTT
-	TRBJ2-7	TRBV27	-	CASSLADGRGAYEQYF	TGCGCCAGCAGTTTAGCTGATGGCAGGGGGGCCTACGAGCAGTACTTC
-	TRBJ2-7	TRBV19	few	CASSMADSYEQYF	TGTGCCAGTAGTATGGCGGACTCCTACGAGCAGTACTTC